The 3 T cell receptor beta chains listed next were all sequenced from one sample in a study of T cell responses to AZD1222 COVID-19 vaccine. Assay: immunoSEQ multiplex PCR; the TCRdb copy retains only in-frame clones and omits some. The data show 56,000 or so clones, 80% to 90% seen once. The sequences come from peripheral blood, collected on day 0 of AZD1222 vaccination. These receptors came from an adult in good health.

The chain employs TRBV6-1 and TRBJ1-2; D not certain. CDR3 length equals 17 residues. V was trimmed by 4 bases and J by 0 bases, leaving 18 bases between them. CDR1 is MNHNS, CDR2 SASEGT, per germline. CDR3 coding DNA: TGTGCCAGCAGTGTTGGTAGTGCTGCCCCCTCTAACTATGGCTACACCTTC. Its translation is CASSVGSAAPSNYGYTF.

The rearrangement uses TRBV5-1 and TRBJ2-5; TRBD2 agrees at 8 bases. Germline CDR1 SGHRS, CDR2 YFSETQ. J gave up 1 base and V 5 bases, and 10 bases lay outside the gene matches. The CDR3 spans 16 residues. CDR3 sequence reads: CASSLGLAEVQETQYF. CDR3 coding DNA: TGCGCCAGCAGTCTAGGACTAGCAGAGGTCCAAGAGACCCAGTACTTC.

The chain has TRBV19 and TRBJ2-7, with 8 bases identical to TRBD1. The CDR3 consists of 13 residues. From germline, CDR1 is LNHDA and CDR2 SQIVND (reference sequence). V was pared by 5 bases and J by 3 bases, with 3 bases of the junction left unmatched. CDR3 in amino acids: CASSLGQGYEQYF. The CDR3 nucleotides are TGTGCCAGTAGTCTCGGACAGGGCTACGAGCAGTACTTC.